These T cell receptor beta chains were read from a single sample in a study of blood T cell repertoires in COVID-19. TCRdb's table, derived via immunoSEQ multiplex PCR, lists solely in-frame clones and lacks some. There are nearly 80,000 clones in the sample; roughly 84% occur only once, and 3.5% to 4% lies in the top ten. Sample: peripheral blood. The receptors were gathered from a man aged 50-60 years with acute or convalescent COVID-19. Both conserved end residues are part of each CDR3. The D gene is left open where the match is weak. Expanded clones get a size class; other rows say once, few or many, or leave the size out.

16	TRBV18	NA	TRBJ1-2	TRBD1	TGTGCCAGCTCACCACAAACAGGGGATACAGCCTATGGCTACACCTTC	CASSPQTGDTAYGYTF
16	TRBV6-1	NA	TRBJ1-4	NA	TGTGCCAGCAGTGCTTTACAGCAGGGGTTGGGGGAAAAACTGTTTTTT	CASSALQQGLGEKLFF
14	TRBV29-1	NA	TRBJ1-1	NA	TGCAGCGTTGAAGATCCCAGGGAGGGGGCTGAAGCTTTCTTT	CSVEDPREGAEAFF
14	TRBV27	NA	TRBJ2-1	TRBD1	TGTGCCAGCAGTTTAGGGACAGGGAACAATGAGCAGTTCTTC	CASSLGTGNNEQFF
14	TRBV5-1	NA	TRBJ2-1	TRBD1	TGCGCCAGCAGCCAGACAGGGGTGGGCAATGAGCAGTTCTTC	CASSQTGVGNEQFF
12	TRBV5-6	once	TRBJ1-2	NA	TGTGCCAGCAGCTTCACAACCGTTGGCTACACCTTC	CASSFTTVGYTF
14	TRBV19	NA	TRBJ1-5	NA	TGTGCCAGTAGTATGGAAGGGGCAGGTCAGCCCCAGCATTTT	CASSMEGAGQPQHF
15	TRBV5-6	NA	TRBJ1-3	NA	TGTGCCAGCAGCTTGCGGGGTGAGGGTGGAAACACCATATATTTT	CASSLRGEGGNTIYF
15	TRBV11-2	NA	TRBJ1-4	TRBD1	TGTGCCAGCAGCTTAGACCGACAGGGTTGGGAAAAACTGTTTTTT	CASSLDRQGWEKLFF
13	TRBV30	NA	TRBJ1-5	NA	TGTGCCTGGAGCGCCGGGAGAAATCAGCCCCAGCATTTT	CAWSAGRNQPQHF
17	TRBV11-3	NA	TRBJ2-2	TRBD2	TGTGCCAGCAGCTTAGATCGCTTGACTAGCGGCACCGGGGAGCTGTTTTTT	CASSLDRLTSGTGELFF
15	TRBV4-3	NA	TRBJ1-5	NA	TGCGCCAGCAGCTCTAGCCTCTTTTCCAATCAGCCCCAGCATTTT	CASSSSLFSNQPQHF
15	TRBV27	NA	TRBJ1-6	NA	TGTGCCAGCAGTTTCGTGACAAGTTATAATTCACCCCTCCACTTT	CASSFVTSYNSPLHF
13	TRBV25-1	NA	TRBJ2-5	TRBD2	TGTGCCAGCAGTGTTAGCGGGGGAGAGACCCAGTACTTC	CASSVSGGETQYF
15	TRBV5-4	NA	TRBJ2-3	TRBD2	TGTGCCAGCAGCTTGAGACTAGCGGACACAGATACGCAGTATTTT	CASSLRLADTDTQYF
15	TRBV27	NA	TRBJ2-2	NA	TGTGCCAGCAGGATCCAGGCAACCTACACCGGGGAGCTGTTTTTT	CASRIQATYTGELFF
19	TRBV7-2	NA	TRBJ2-3	TRBD1	TGTGCCAGCAGCGCCCCCGGTAAACGACAGGGGGCGGGTGTAGATACGCAGTATTTT	CASSAPGKRQGAGVDTQYF
15	TRBV6-1	NA	TRBJ2-1	NA	TGTGCCAGCAGTGAACAGGGCGGGACCTACAATGAGCAGTTCTTC	CASSEQGGTYNEQFF
11	TRBV30	NA	TRBJ2-1	NA	TGTGCCTGGACAGGGTTGAATGAGCAGTTCTTC	CAWTGLNEQFF
12	TRBV4-1	few	TRBJ2-7	NA	TGCGCCAGCAGCCCCCTAGGAGGCGAGCAGTACTTC	CASSPLGGEQYF
15	TRBV27	once	TRBJ1-1	NA	TGTGCCAGCAGTTTTCGAACAGGTATGAACACTGAAGCTTTCTTT	CASSFRTGMNTEAFF
15	TRBV2	NA	TRBJ2-2	TRBD2	TGTGCCAGCAGGCGGACTAGCGGGGCCACCGGGGAGCTGTTTTTT	CASRRTSGATGELFF
13	TRBV29-1	NA	TRBJ1-5	TRBD1	TGCAGCGTTTTACAGGGGGGCAGTCAGCCCCAGCATTTT	CSVLQGGSQPQHF
17	TRBV11-2	NA	TRBJ2-1	TRBD2	TGTGCCAGCAGCGCGAGGACTAGCGGGGGGGCCAGGAATGAGCAGTTCTTC	CASSARTSGGARNEQFF
15	TRBV18	NA	TRBJ1-6	NA	TGTGCCAGCTCACCACCGGGGGGTTATAATTCACCCCTCCACTTT	CASSPPGGYNSPLHF
14	TRBV19	NA	TRBJ2-7	NA	TGTGCCAGTAGTACCCGACACTCCGGTAACGAGCAGTACTTC	CASSTRHSGNEQYF
16	TRBV5-1	NA	TRBJ1-5	NA	TGCGCCAGCAGCCATGGGGTGACGGGGGGAGGTCAGCCCCAGCATTTT	CASSHGVTGGGQPQHF
13	TRBV12-3/TRBV12-4	NA	TRBJ2-7	TRBD1	TGTGCCAGTGGAGGACAACAGGGGTACGAGCAGTACTTC	CASGGQQGYEQYF
14	TRBV27	NA	TRBJ1-4	NA	TGTGCCAGCAGTTTCCGGGGAAACAATGAAAAACTGTTTTTT	CASSFRGNNEKLFF
13	TRBV6-6	NA	TRBJ2-5	TRBD2	TGTGCCAGCAACCCGGGGGGACAAGAGACCCAGTACTTC	CASNPGGQETQYF
18	TRBV27	NA	TRBJ2-1	NA	TGTGCCAGCAGTTATAAGGGTCACGGGACACTTGATATTCTTGAGCAGTTCTTC	CASSYKGHGTLDILEQFF
12	TRBV13	NA	TRBJ1-1	TRBD1	TGTGCCAGCAGCTCTAGGGGGCAAGGAGCTTTCTTT	CASSSRGQGAFF
18	TRBV21-1	NA	TRBJ1-5	NA	TGTGCCAGCAGCATAAAGCGAAGCCCTAATAATAGCAATCAGCCCCAGCATTTT	CASSIKRSPNNSNQPQHF
12	TRBV3-1/TRBV3-2	NA	TRBJ1-2	TRBD1	TGTGCCAGCAGCCACAGGGGGCAGGGCTACACCTTC	CASSHRGQGYTF
17	TRBV4-1	NA	TRBJ1-3	NA	TGCGCCAGCAGCCTCCAAAGGGGAAGGGTCTCTGGAAACACCATATATTTT	CASSLQRGRVSGNTIYF
15	TRBV27	NA	TRBJ2-3	TRBD2	TGTGCCAGCAGTTTATCGCGGGGGTACACAGATACGCAGTATTTT	CASSLSRGYTDTQYF
16	TRBV5-8	NA	TRBJ1-2	NA	TGTGCCAGCAGCTTGGGACAGGCACGCATCAACTATGGCTACACCTTC	CASSLGQARINYGYTF
12	TRBV2	NA	TRBJ2-7	TRBD1	TGTGCCAGCAGCCGGGACAGGGACGAGCAGTACTTC	CASSRDRDEQYF
15	TRBV23-1	NA	TRBJ2-3	TRBD1	TGCGCCAGCAGTCATCCGGGACAGGGGTCTGATACGCAGTATTTT	CASSHPGQGSDTQYF
12	TRBV7-9	NA	TRBJ1-1	NA	TGTGCCAGCAGCCCCGTAGATGAGGAAGCTTTCTTT	CASSPVDEEAFF
14	TRBV5-4	NA	TRBJ1-6	NA	TGTGCCAGCAGCCCTGACAGAAATAATTCACCCCTCCACTTT	CASSPDRNNSPLHF
15	TRBV6-2/TRBV6-3	NA	TRBJ2-2	TRBD1	TGTGCCAGCAGTGGGGGACAGAGAAACACCGGGGAGCTGTTTTTT	CASSGGQRNTGELFF
14	TRBV4-1	few	TRBJ2-5	TRBD2	TGCGCCAGCAGCCCCCCTACTAGCGGGGAGACCCAGTACTTC	CASSPPTSGETQYF
13	TRBV9	large	TRBJ1-1	NA	TGTGCCAGCAGCTTTGTCAGGAACACTGAAGCTTTCTTT	CASSFVRNTEAFF
15	TRBV6-2/TRBV6-3	once	TRBJ2-1	TRBD2	TGTGCCAGCAGTTTTCGGGAGGTCACCTACAATGAGCAGTTCTTC	CASSFREVTYNEQFF
16	TRBV27	NA	TRBJ2-3	NA	TGTGCCAGCAGTTTTGGCTCTCCGTTCAGCACAGATACGCAGTATTTT	CASSFGSPFSTDTQYF